This T cell receptor (beta chain) was identified in a study of shared clonotypes between healthy human individuals. The assay was immunoSEQ multiplex PCR, and TCRdb's table has in-frame clones only and misses some. The sample has over a million clones; around four fifths are singletons. The germline V gene encodes CDR1 KGHSY and CDR2 FQNENV. The V gene end was trimmed by 2 bases and the J gene end by 3 bases; junction bases not matched to a gene: 3. The CDR3 has 15 amino acids. This clone was counted only a few times. Donors comprised healthy HIV-negative adults lacking recent acute infections or vaccinations.

The sequencing sample was made of memory CD4+ T cells sorted from blood. Subset reported: CD45RA-negative fraction. The receptor's source is a man between 18 and 35 years old in good health. The chain combines TRBV16 with TRBJ1-5, with 8 bases aligning to TRBD1. The CDR3 DNA follows: TGTGCCAGCAGCCAAGAGGACAGGGACAATCAGCCCCAGCATTTT. Translation: CASSQEDRDNQPQHF.